A selection of T cell receptor beta chains follows, all from one sample in a study of monozygotic twins with inflammatory bowel disease. Each CDR3 protein gets one entry in TCRdb, which reprocessed the 5' RACE reads and gives no DNA. The sample totals roughly 330,000 distinct CDR3 sequences; its top ten clones hold over 2%. The sample was blood. All receptors derive from a human donor with ulcerative colitis or Crohn's disease, or a healthy co-twin of an affected twin (not recorded which). CDR3s include the opening cysteine and the closing phenylalanine or tryptophan.

V	J	CDR3
TRBV6-6	TRBJ2-7	CASSLLAGAHEQYF
TRBV30	TRBJ1-2	CAWSVRRGHSNYGYTF
TRBV24-1	TRBJ2-1	CATSGARGEQFF
TRBV5-1	TRBJ2-7	CASNPTGASYEQYF
TRBV7-3	TRBJ2-3	CASSLSGRDTQYF
TRBV6-1	TRBJ2-7	CASSRGGVGGVYEQYF
TRBV7-3	TRBJ2-1	CASSSRRGLVNEQFF
TRBV11-1	TRBJ2-3	CASSLDQNPDTQYF
TRBV7-2	TRBJ2-1	CASRRRTGIGNGQFF
TRBV20-1	TRBJ1-6	CSAKTGGPTSSYNSPLHF
TRBV11-2	TRBJ2-2	CASSSQRANTGELFF
TRBV7-2	TRBJ2-7	CASSGTVNSYEQYF
TRBV5-6	TRBJ1-5	CATPGVSNQPQHF
TRBV5-1	TRBJ2-7	CASSYSVGAYEQYF
TRBV24-1	TRBJ2-1	CATSDLSTPGEQFF
TRBV7-2	TRBJ1-1	CASSLGGTGVTFF
TRBV15	TRBJ2-3	CATSTRTATDTQYF
TRBV5-1	TRBJ1-3	CASSFDSGNTIYF
TRBV12-3/TRBV12-4	TRBJ1-5	CASSQRQYSNQPQHF
TRBV28	TRBJ1-2	CASGQREVYGYTF
TRBV5-4	TRBJ1-1	CASSLDPRATEAFF
TRBV18	TRBJ1-4	CASSPPGGGRNEKLFF
TRBV5-5	TRBJ1-5	CASSLEGGPGPQHF
TRBV5-4	TRBJ2-7	CASSLDSSEQYF
TRBV4-1	TRBJ2-5	CASSPTGTGGRKTQYF
TRBV27	TRBJ2-1	CASSADRGQNEQFF
TRBV27	TRBJ2-3	CASSLSGTTPTDTQYF
TRBV5-1	TRBJ1-2	CASSLGAQGYGYTF
TRBV20-1	TRBJ2-1	CSARLPGLAGIREFF
TRBV29-1	TRBJ2-1	CSVSSGLAGYNEQFF
TRBV7-2	TRBJ1-1	CASSLRGDPNTEAFF
TRBV10-3	TRBJ2-2	CAISALTNRVNTGELFF
TRBV3-1	TRBJ2-3	CASSQDRQGEGPDTQYF
TRBV12-3/TRBV12-4	TRBJ2-3	CASSFKGHTSTDTQYF
TRBV20-1	TRBJ2-2	CMEDGTSDTGELFF
TRBV20-1	TRBJ1-2	CSARETGFHGYTF
TRBV7-9	TRBJ2-7	CASSPSGTTKYEQYF
TRBV20-1	TRBJ2-7	CSAREGGASYEQYF
TRBV6-2/TRBV6-3	TRBJ2-7	CASSYEVAGTYEQYF